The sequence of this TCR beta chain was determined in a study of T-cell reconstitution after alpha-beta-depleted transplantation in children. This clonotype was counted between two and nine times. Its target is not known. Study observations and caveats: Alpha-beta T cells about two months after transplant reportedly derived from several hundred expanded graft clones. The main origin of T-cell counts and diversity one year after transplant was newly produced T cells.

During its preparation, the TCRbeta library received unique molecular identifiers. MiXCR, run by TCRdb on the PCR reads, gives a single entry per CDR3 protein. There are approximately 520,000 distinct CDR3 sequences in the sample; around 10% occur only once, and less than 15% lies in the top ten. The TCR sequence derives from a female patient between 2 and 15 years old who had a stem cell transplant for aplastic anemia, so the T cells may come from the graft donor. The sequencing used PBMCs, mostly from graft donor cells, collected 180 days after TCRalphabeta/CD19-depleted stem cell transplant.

The CDR3: CASTEQSTDTGELFF. In nucleotides, the CDR3 is TGTGCCAGCACCGAACAAAGCACTGACACCGGGGAGCTGTTTTTT. The chain is built from TRBV2 and TRBJ2-2; D is unresolved. Trimming removed 7 bases from V and 3 bases from J, with 15 bases in between. CDR1 is SNHLY and CDR2 is FYNNEI in the germline V gene. This CDR3 has 15 residues.